Detailed here is one T cell receptor beta chain. Germline CDR1 is LGHNA and CDR2 is YSLEER. Between the trimmed V and J ends, which lost 0 bases and 9 bases, there was a span of 6 bases. CDR3 size: 13 residues. This specimen comes from a study of blood T cell repertoires in COVID-19. Study information: Sites in the United States, Italy and Spain provided acute and convalescent COVID-19 samples. T cells, B-cell-depleted T cells, or PBMCs provided the cDNA or gDNA that served as material.

In the original processing: Estimates of nucleated cell counts were drawn from the amplification of reference gene primers. Sequencing was performed with immunoSEQ multiplex PCR; in TCRdb, only in-frame clones are kept and a portion is missing. V and J calls and clone size are as listed in that table; D and trimming were resolved from the DNA. The sample has fewer than 90,000 clones, around nine tenths seen once. The chain combines TRBV4-3 with TRBJ1-6, with unresolved D. The sequenced sample consisted of peripheral blood. The sequence was collected from a woman of 80 years or more with active or convalescent COVID-19. CDR3 in DNA: TGCGCCAGCAGCCAAGAGGAGGGTTCACCCCTCCACTTT. This encodes CASSQEEGSPLHF.